A single sample is the source of the 3 T cell receptor beta chains below, sequenced in a study of T cells in Graves' hyperthyroidism and ophthalmopathy. It was RNA transcripts that yielded the amplified TCR beta CDR3 regions. The HTBI primer set served for first-round RT-PCR of the TCR CDR3. TCRdb redid the calling of the multiplex PCR reads with MiXCR, one entry per CDR3 protein. The sample contains around 570,000 distinct CDR3 sequences, about 20% of which appear only once. Sequencing was performed on blood. The receptors originated from a man aged 40-49 years with Graves' ophthalmopathy.

This clonotype came up a few times. The rearrangement joins TRBV6-1 to TRBJ2-3; tentative D call: TRBD2 (6 bases). CDR3 size: 15 residues. V lost 11 bases and J lost 2, with 20 bases in between. Germline CDR1 is MNHNS and CDR2 is SASEGT. Here the CDR3 reads CASSRDFLYTDTQYF. In DNA, the CDR3 is TGTGCCTCCAGTAGGGACTTCCTCTACACAGATACGCAGTATTTT.

On this clonotype: A much larger clone lies a single base off, so this may be a read error. This rearrangement joins TRBV7-3 to TRBJ2-2, with TRBD1 matching 9 bases. Germline lookup yields CDR1 SGHTA and CDR2 FQGTGA. The CDR3 is 15 residues long. CDR3 sequence (DNA): TGTGCCGGCAGCCTGGACAGGGGTAACACCGGGGAGCTGTTTTTT. Translating gives CAGSLDRGNTGELFF.

The rearrangement joins TRBV10-3 to TRBJ2-1; tentative D call: TRBD2 (6 bases). Germline V gives CDR1 ENHRY, CDR2 SYGVKD. The CDR3 sequence is 13 residues long. Trimming stripped 7 bases from V and 8 bases from J, with 15 bases between. This CDR3 reads CAITRGLLDEQFF. CDR3 DNA sequence: TGTGCCATCACCCGAGGACTATTGGATGAGCAGTTCTTC.